Presented here are 10 T cell receptor beta chains from one specimen sequenced in a study of blood T cell repertoires in COVID-19. Here immunoSEQ multiplex PCR was the method, and the copy in TCRdb shows in-frame clones only, minus some. The data contain 250,000 to 300,000 clones, about nine tenths of them singletons. Sequenced: peripheral blood. The origin of the receptors is a man in his forties or fifties with acute or convalescent COVID-19.

This chain's CDR3 is CASSYQQRGDFNEQFF. CDR3 bases: TGCGCCAGCAGCTATCAACAGCGGGGGGATTTCAATGAGCAGTTCTTC. The chain has TRBV5-1 and TRBJ2-1; 9 bases agree with TRBD2. The CDR3 runs 16 residues. V trimming: 3 bases; J trimming: 6 bases; junction bases outside the gene matches: 10. Germline assignment: CDR1 SGHRS and CDR2 YFSETQ.

This clone was seen a handful of times. This chain joins TRBV2 and TRBJ2-5, with TRBD1 identical over 7 bases. With 7 bases clipped from V and 5 bases from J, the junction kept 7 bases outside the gene matches. The CDR3 has 13 amino acids. Germline-derived CDR1 and CDR2 are SNHLY and FYNNEI. CDR3 sequence (DNA): TGTGCCAGCACCCGACAGGGTGGGGAGACCCAGTACTTC. Residues: CASTRQGGETQYF.

The chain combines TRBV4-1 with TRBJ2-4; tentatively, D is TRBD2 (6 bases). Trimming left V 0 bases short and J 1 base short, with 19 bases between. The CDR3 covers 19 residues. Germline CDR1 MGHRA, CDR2 YSYEKL. The CDR3 spells CASSQDLRRGSRAKNIQYF. DNA for the CDR3: TGCGCCAGCAGCCAAGATTTGCGGCGGGGCAGCAGGGCCAAAAACATTCAGTACTTC.

The V and J genes are TRBV27 and TRBJ2-1, with D tentatively TRBD1 (5 bases). V lost 7 bases and J 5 bases, leaving 12 bases between the germline ends. The CDR3 has 13 residues. Germline CDR1 is MNHEY and CDR2 is SMNVEV (reference sequence). The CDR3, as DNA: TGTGCCAGCAACTCAAGGGGTCACAATGAGCAGTTCTTC. Translating it yields CASNSRGHNEQFF.

Only one count was recorded for this clone. The rearrangement joins TRBV3-1 (or the pseudogene TRBV3-2) to TRBJ1-2; D gene ambiguous. CDR1 is LGHDT, CDR2 YNNKEL, per germline (reference sequence). Trimming shortened V by 0 bases and J by 8 bases, and 16 bases separated the two germline ends. This CDR3 contains 15 residues. The CDR3 bases are TGTGCCAGCAGCCAAGACGATCGGGGTGGATGGGGCTACACCTTC. This sequence encodes CASSQDDRGGWGYTF.

The chain combines TRBV7-2 with TRBJ1-2, with D unclear. The germline V gene encodes CDR1 SGHTA and CDR2 FQGNSA. With 5 bases removed from V and 5 bases from J, the gap between germline ends came to 9 bases. CDR3 length: 12 residues. The CDR3 sequence is CASSPQVYGYTF. In DNA, the CDR3 is TGTGCCAGCAGCCCTCAGGTATATGGCTACACCTTC.

This rearrangement joins TRBV18 to TRBJ1-2; D is ambiguous. The V gene lost 2 bases and the J gene lost 7 bases, with 5 bases spanning the gap. Germline-derived CDR1 and CDR2 are KGHSH and LQKENI. This CDR3 has 11 residues. The CDR3 nucleotides are TGTGCCAGCTCACCAGGAGGTGGCTACACCTTC. It specifies CASSPGGGYTF.

This clone showed up just a few times. The chain is built from TRBV5-1 and TRBJ1-5, with 7 positions matching TRBD1. The trim removed 1 base at V and 6 bases at J, leaving 4 bases unmatched. The CDR3 is 14 amino acids. CDR1 SGHRS and CDR2 YFSETQ come from the germline V gene. DNA of the CDR3: TGCGCCAGCAGCTTGCAGGGGGGTGTTCAGCCCCAGCATTTT. Its translation: CASSLQGGVQPQHF.

The J gene is TRBJ1-2, the V gene TRBV9; TRBD1 might be the D (5 bases). The CDR3 extends over 13 amino acids. Trimming shortened V by 1 base and J by 2 bases, and 6 bases separated the two germline ends. Germline CDR1 reads SGDLS; CDR2 reads YYNGEE. CDR3 coding DNA: TGTGCCAGCAGCGTACAGGGAAACTATGGCTACACCTTC. Protein sequence: CASSVQGNYGYTF.

DNA for the CDR3: TGTGCCAGCTCCCAGGCCTCCTCTGGAAACACCATATATTTT. Protein sequence: CASSQASSGNTIYF. This chain links TRBV7-9 with TRBJ1-3; no clear D. In germline, CDR1 is SEHNR, CDR2 FQNEAQ (reference sequence). V lost 8 bases and J 0 bases, leaving 11 bases between the germline ends. CDR3 length: 14 amino acids.